These 20 T cell receptor beta chains originate from one sample sequenced in a study of immune evolution from preneoplasia to lung adenocarcinoma. Profiling relied on immunoSEQ multiplex PCR, and the TCRdb table lists in-frame clones only, not all of them. The sample records about 41,000 clones, under 80% being singletons. The sequenced material came from FFPE invasive lung adenocarcinoma tissue. Receptor source: a person between 55 and 70 years old with lung adenocarcinoma.

The chain has TRBV14 and TRBJ2-5; TRBD1 agrees at 10 bases. The J call may be faulty, since TRBJ2-7 better matches the DNA end. This CDR3 contains 14 residues. Germline CDR1 reads SGHDN; CDR2 reads FVKESK. CDR3 protein: CASSRQGAVAEQYF. The CDR3 DNA reads TGTGCCAGCAGCAGACAGGGGGCAGTAGCCGAGCAGTACTTC.

A note on this clone: A much larger clone lies a single base off, so this may be a read error. The CDR3 spells CASSPGQTYEQYF. Here the CDR3 DNA reads TGTGCCAGCAGTCCGGGACAGACCTACGAGCAGTACTTC. The chain joins TRBV28 to TRBJ2-7; TRBD1 aligns across 7 bases. The length of the CDR3 is 13 residues. Germline loops: CDR1 MDHEN, CDR2 SYDVKM. With 5 bases clipped from V and 2 bases from J, the junction kept 3 bases outside the gene matches.

J is TRBJ1-1 and V is TRBV7-9; TRBD1 might be the D (6 bases). CDR1 is SEHNR, CDR2 FQNEAQ, per germline (reference sequence). Trimming took off 0 bases at V and 1 base at J, with 6 bases between the two ends. CDR3 length equals 14 residues. DNA of the CDR3: TGTGCCAGCAGCTTAGCGGGACAGAACACTGAAGCTTTCTTT. Translation gives CASSLAGQNTEAFF. Drawing the rest from reference TRBV7-9 and TRBJ1-1, the complete variable domain is DTGVSQNPRHKITKRGQNVTFRCDPISEHNRLYWYRQTLGQGPEFLTYFQNEAQLEKSRLLSDRFSAERPKGSFSTLEIQRTEQGDSAMYLCASSLAGQNTEAFFGQGTRLTVV.

This clone appeared once. This sequence joins TRBV7-6 and TRBJ2-7; maybe TRBD1 (6 bases). Trimming shortened V by 2 bases and J by 7 bases, and 18 bases separated the two germline ends. CDR3 length: 15 amino acids. The germline V gene encodes CDR1 SGHVS and CDR2 FNYEAQ. The CDR3 here is CASSLSPGAFGEQYF. Here the CDR3 DNA reads TGTGCCAGCAGCTTATCTCCAGGGGCGTTTGGGGAGCAGTACTTC.

This clone appeared once. This chain connects TRBV28 to TRBJ2-7; TRBD2 might be the D (5 bases). V gave up 6 bases and J gave up 4 bases, with 22 bases separating them. The CDR3 sequence is 16 residues long. Germline-derived CDR1 and CDR2 are MDHEN and SYDVKM. The CDR3 nucleotides are TGTGCCAGCAGGTACAGCGGCCCCCCCATCCTTTACGAGCAGTACTTC. This codes for CASRYSGPPILYEQYF.

This clone was seen only once. The J gene is TRBJ2-7, the V gene TRBV11-2; 7 bases match TRBD2. V gave up 1 base and J gave up 0 bases; unmatched junction bases: 9. This CDR3 has 17 residues. Germline CDR1 is SGHAT and CDR2 is FQNNGV. The CDR3 here is CASSLVLVGGTSYEQYF. The CDR3 region has the DNA TGTGCCAGCAGCTTAGTGCTCGTGGGAGGGACCTCCTACGAGCAGTACTTC.

Worth noting for this clone: One end of the junction does not line up with germline, which may come from a read error. V is TRBV6-5 and J is TRBJ1-1; D is undetermined. CDR1 is MNHEY, CDR2 SVGAGI, per germline. The CDR3 extends over 13 amino acids. Written as DNA, the CDR3 is TGTGCCAACAGTCTGGGCCCAAACACTGAAGCTTTCTTT. As protein: CANSLGPNTEAFF.

This chain links TRBV5-1 with TRBJ1-2; maybe TRBD1 (5 bases). The length of the CDR3 is 15 residues. V lost 4 bases and J 4 bases, leaving 17 bases between the germline ends. The germline gives CDR1 SGHRS, CDR2 YFSETQ. CDR3 sequence: CASSANPGPPYGYTF. CDR3 nucleotides: TGCGCCAGCAGCGCGAATCCGGGACCACCCTATGGCTACACCTTC.

This clone has only a few counts. The chain carries TRBV11-3 and TRBJ2-5; the match to TRBD1 covers 11 bases. Trimming at V came to 5 bases and at J to 4 bases, leaving 9 bases not matched to a gene. The CDR3 loop spans 16 amino acids. In germline, CDR1 is SGHNT, CDR2 YENEEA. The CDR3 DNA is TGTGCCAGCAGCGCGTCCTGGACAGGGGGCGGAGAGACCCAGTACTTC. As protein: CASSASWTGGGETQYF.

The V gene is TRBV4-2, the J gene TRBJ2-3; D gene ambiguous. Germline lookup yields CDR1 LGHNA and CDR2 YNFKEQ. V shed 1 base and J shed 5 bases, with 10 bases lying between them. This CDR3 is built from 14 residues. The CDR3 nucleotides read TGTGCCAGCAGCCAAGGGCAGGATGGAGATACGCAGTATTTT. Its translation is CASSQGQDGDTQYF.

The chain joins TRBV27 to TRBJ2-2; 12 positions agree with TRBD2. This CDR3 contains 16 residues. Germline V gene data show CDR1 as MNHEY and CDR2 as SMNVEV (reference sequence). V trimming: 8 bases; J trimming: 5 bases; junction bases outside the gene matches: 9. Here the CDR3 reads CASGPSGRGGTGELFF. The CDR3 DNA sequence: TGTGCCAGCGGTCCTAGCGGGAGGGGGGGAACCGGGGAGCTGTTTTTT.

CDR3 sequence: CASFRDGSTEAFF. The CDR3 DNA reads TGTGCCAGCTTCAGGGACGGAAGCACTGAAGCTTTCTTT. The chain couples TRBV2 to TRBJ1-1; D is possibly TRBD1 (5 bases). The germline V and J ends were trimmed by 8 bases and 4 bases, with 14 bases remaining between them. The CDR3 spans 13 residues. Germline CDR1 and CDR2: SNHLY and FYNNEI.

J is TRBJ2-1 and V is TRBV9, with D possibly matching TRBD1 (7 bases). Germline loops: CDR1 SGDLS, CDR2 YYNGEE. The CDR3 sequence is 15 residues long. V lost 4 bases and J lost 3, with 14 bases in between. DNA for the CDR3: TGTGCCAGCAGCCCCCGACAGGGAGGCTACAATGAGCAGTTCTTC. Its protein is CASSPRQGGYNEQFF.

This chain connects TRBV9 to TRBJ2-1, with 15 nucleotides matching TRBD2. The CDR3 length is 17 residues. Germline CDR1 reads SGDLS; CDR2 reads YYNGEE. The V segment lost 4 bases and the J segment 8 bases; nucleotides outside the gene matches: 10. The DNA of the CDR3 is TGTGCCAGCAGCAGGGGACTAGCGGGAGGATTGAGCGATGAGCAGTTCTTC. It is translated as CASSRGLAGGLSDEQFF.

V usage is TRBV9 and J usage is TRBJ2-3; D is undetermined. Germline V gene data show CDR1 as SGDLS and CDR2 as YYNGEE. The CDR3 has 12 amino acids. Trimming cost V 8 bases and J 2 bases, with 9 bases left between them. The CDR3 DNA sequence: TGTGCCAGTGCATTTTACACAGATACGCAGTATTTT. This sequence encodes CASAFYTDTQYF.

The table lists this clone with a count of one. The rearrangement links TRBV4-2 to TRBJ1-1; D not certain. Germline CDR1 and CDR2: LGHNA and YNFKEQ. The V end lost 1 base, the J end lost 7 bases, and 16 bases lay between the germline ends. The CDR3 is 15 amino acids. Here the CDR3 reads CASSQGGGFEGEAFF. DNA of the CDR3: TGTGCCAGCAGCCAAGGTGGAGGGTTTGAAGGTGAAGCTTTCTTT.

V and J are TRBV7-2 and TRBJ2-5, with 8 bases matching TRBD1. Germline V CDR1 and CDR2: SGHTA, FQGNSA. V shed 5 bases, J shed 3 bases, and the junction held 5 bases outside the gene matches. The CDR3 loop spans 14 amino acids. The CDR3 sequence is CASSINRGKETQYF. The CDR3, as DNA: TGTGCCAGCAGCATAAACAGGGGGAAAGAGACCCAGTACTTC.

V is TRBV6-1 and J is TRBJ2-7; 9 bases fit TRBD1. The ends lost 6 bases at V and 4 bases at J; junction bases unmatched: 7. Germline CDR1 and CDR2: MNHNS and SASEGT. CDR3 length: 14 residues. The CDR3 coding sequence is TGTGCCAGCAGAGGCTTGGACAGGGGATACGAGCAGTACTTC. Its translation: CASRGLDRGYEQYF.

The chain carries TRBV6-6 and TRBJ1-4; the D is unclear. Between the trimmed V and J ends, which lost 6 bases and 8 bases, there was a span of 19 bases. Looked up from germline, CDR1 is MNHNY and CDR2 is SVGAGI (reference sequence). This CDR3 has 15 amino acids. The CDR3, as DNA: TGTGCCAGCAGGTCTCGGGGAGGGTACGACGAAAAACTGTTTTTT. Translating gives CASRSRGGYDEKLFF.

The rearrangement uses TRBV10-1 and TRBJ1-5; D is unclear. The germline V gene encodes CDR1 WNHNN and CDR2 SYGVQD (reference sequence). This CDR3 is built from 16 residues. V lost 2 bases and J lost 4, with 15 bases in between. CDR3 DNA: TGCGCCAGCAGTGAGCCTTGCTGGTTCCTAAATCAGCCCCAGCATTTT. Protein sequence: CASSEPCWFLNQPQHF.